This paragraph covers one TCR beta chain sequence. Its antigen is still unknown. Primers: 60 Vbeta forward and 13 Jbeta reverse. Data came from immunoSEQ multiplex PCR; TCRdb stores just in-frame clones and leaves some out. The data contain approximately 160,000 clones, 77% of them singletons. This CDR3 spans 14 amino acids. V lost 4 bases to trimming and J lost 5 bases; unmatched junction nucleotides: 7. The germline CDR1 and CDR2 sequences are ENHRY and SYGVKD. This record comes from a study of cytomegalovirus exposure and HLA in healthy donors. Study-wide results and limits: It was about 150 TCR beta chains that were listed as cytomegalovirus-associated.

As for the donors, each was a healthy bone marrow donor. This receptor was taken from a woman under 40 in good health and CMV-seronegative. The J gene is TRBJ2-7, the V gene TRBV10-3; 8 bases agree with TRBD1. Sequencing was carried out using PBMCs. This chain's CDR3 is CAISAGGTLDEQYF. Here the CDR3 DNA reads TGTGCCATCAGTGCAGGGGGCACTCTTGACGAGCAGTACTTC.